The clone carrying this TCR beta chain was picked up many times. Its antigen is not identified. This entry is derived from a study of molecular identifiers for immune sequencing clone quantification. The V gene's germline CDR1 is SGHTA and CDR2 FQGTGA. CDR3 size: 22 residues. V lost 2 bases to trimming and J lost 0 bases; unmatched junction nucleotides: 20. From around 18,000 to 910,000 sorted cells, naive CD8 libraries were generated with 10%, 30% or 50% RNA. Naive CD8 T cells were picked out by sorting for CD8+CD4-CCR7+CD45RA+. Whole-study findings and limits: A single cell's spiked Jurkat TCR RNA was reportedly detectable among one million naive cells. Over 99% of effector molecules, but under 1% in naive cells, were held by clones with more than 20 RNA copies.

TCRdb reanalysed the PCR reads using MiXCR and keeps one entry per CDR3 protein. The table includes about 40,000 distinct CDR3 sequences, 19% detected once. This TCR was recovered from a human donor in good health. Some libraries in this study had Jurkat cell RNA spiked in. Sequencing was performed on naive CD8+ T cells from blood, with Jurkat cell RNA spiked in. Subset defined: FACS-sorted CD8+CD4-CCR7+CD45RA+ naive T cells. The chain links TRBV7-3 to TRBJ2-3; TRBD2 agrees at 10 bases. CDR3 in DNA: TGTGCCAGCAGCTTACAGGGGGACTCTAGCGGGAGCGCCCCATCTAGCACAGATACGCAGTATTTT. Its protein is CASSLQGDSSGSAPSSTDTQYF.